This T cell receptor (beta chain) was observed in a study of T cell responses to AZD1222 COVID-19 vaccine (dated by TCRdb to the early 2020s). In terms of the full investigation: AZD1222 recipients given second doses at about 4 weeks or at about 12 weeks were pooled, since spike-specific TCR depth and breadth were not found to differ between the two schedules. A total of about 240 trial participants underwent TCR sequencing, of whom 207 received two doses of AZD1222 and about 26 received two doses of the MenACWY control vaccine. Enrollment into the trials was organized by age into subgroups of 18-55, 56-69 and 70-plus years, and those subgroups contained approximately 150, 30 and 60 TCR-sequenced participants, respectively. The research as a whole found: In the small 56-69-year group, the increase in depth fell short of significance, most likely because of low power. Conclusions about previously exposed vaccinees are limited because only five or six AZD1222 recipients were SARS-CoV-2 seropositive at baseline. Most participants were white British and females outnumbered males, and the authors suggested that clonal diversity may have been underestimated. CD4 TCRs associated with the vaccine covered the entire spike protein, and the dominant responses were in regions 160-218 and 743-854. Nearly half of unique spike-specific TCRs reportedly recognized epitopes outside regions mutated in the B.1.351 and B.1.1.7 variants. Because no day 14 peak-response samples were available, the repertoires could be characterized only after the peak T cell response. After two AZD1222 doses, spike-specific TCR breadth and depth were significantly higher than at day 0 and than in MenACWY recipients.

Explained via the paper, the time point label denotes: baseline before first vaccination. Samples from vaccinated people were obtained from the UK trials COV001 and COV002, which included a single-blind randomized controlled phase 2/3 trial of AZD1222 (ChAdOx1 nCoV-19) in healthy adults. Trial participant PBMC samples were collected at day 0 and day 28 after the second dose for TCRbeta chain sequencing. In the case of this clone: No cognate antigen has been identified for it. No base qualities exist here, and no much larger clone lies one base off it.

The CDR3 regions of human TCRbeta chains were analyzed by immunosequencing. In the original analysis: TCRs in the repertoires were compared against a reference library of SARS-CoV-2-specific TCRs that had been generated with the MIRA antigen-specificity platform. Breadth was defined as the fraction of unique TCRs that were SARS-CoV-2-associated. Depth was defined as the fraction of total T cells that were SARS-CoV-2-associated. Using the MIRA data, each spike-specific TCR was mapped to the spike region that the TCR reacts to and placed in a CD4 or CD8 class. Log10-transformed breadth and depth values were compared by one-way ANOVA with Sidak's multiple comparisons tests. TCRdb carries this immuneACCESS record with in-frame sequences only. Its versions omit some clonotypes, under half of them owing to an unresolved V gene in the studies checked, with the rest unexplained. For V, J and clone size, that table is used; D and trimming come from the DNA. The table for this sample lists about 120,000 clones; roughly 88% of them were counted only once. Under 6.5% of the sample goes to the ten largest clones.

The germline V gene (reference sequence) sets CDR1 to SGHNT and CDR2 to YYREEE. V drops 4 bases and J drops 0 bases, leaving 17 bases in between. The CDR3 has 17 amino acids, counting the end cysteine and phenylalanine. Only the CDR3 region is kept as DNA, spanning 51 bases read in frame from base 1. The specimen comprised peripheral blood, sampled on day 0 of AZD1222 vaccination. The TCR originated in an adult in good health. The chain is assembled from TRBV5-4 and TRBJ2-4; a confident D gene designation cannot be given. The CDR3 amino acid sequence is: CASSLNDGLLAKNIQYF. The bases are TGTGCCAGCAGCCTTAACGATGGGTTGCTAGCCAAAAACATTCAGTACTTC.